This paragraph covers one TCR beta chain sequence. cDNA prepared by RNA extraction and subsequent reverse transcription served as the template for sequencing. Sequenced by immunoSEQ multiplex PCR; TCRdb stores in-frame clones only, minus some. The table includes over 14,000 clones, approximately 61% detected once. The sample comes from a study of CD8+ T cells in alopecia areata. Germline CDR1 reads SGHTA; CDR2 reads FQGNSA. V shed 6 bases and J shed 6 bases, with 16 bases lying between them. The CDR3 runs 14 residues. Alopecia areata patients provided lesional scalp punch biopsies and peripheral blood, both collected for the study.

Source: skin, taken at week 0. This TCR was sampled from a human donor with alopecia areata. This chain joins TRBV7-2 and TRBJ2-3; D could derive from TRBD1 or TRBD2 (5 bases each). The CDR3 DNA sequence: TGTGCCAGCAGGGGGACCGATCGGTTTGATACGCAGTATTTT. This encodes CASRGTDRFDTQYF.